This TCR beta chain was sequenced during a study of blood T cell repertoires in COVID-19. Study details: From the United States, Italy and Spain came samples of acute and convalescent COVID-19. The analysed material was cDNA or gDNA that came from T cells, B-cell-depleted T cells, or PBMCs.

The CDR3 consists of 16 residues. CDR1 and CDR2 from the germline V gene are LGHNA and YSLEER. With 0 bases removed from V and 6 bases from J, the gap between germline ends came to 16 bases. Authors' analysis steps: Reference gene primer amplification in the assay estimated nucleated cell counts. Only in-frame clones appear in the TCRdb table, and some are missing; sequencing was by immunoSEQ multiplex PCR. Clone size and the V and J calls come from that table; the DNA yielded D and trimming. The sample records almost 250,000 clones, roughly nine tenths being singletons. The sequence came from an older woman who had recovered from COVID-19. The sample taken for sequencing was peripheral blood. This chain joins TRBV4-3 and TRBJ2-3; the D gene is possibly TRBD1 (5 bases). CDR3 DNA sequence: TGCGCCAGCAGCCAAGATTTCATTGGGGCGGCGGATACGCAGTATTTT. Translated, it gives CASSQDFIGAADTQYF.